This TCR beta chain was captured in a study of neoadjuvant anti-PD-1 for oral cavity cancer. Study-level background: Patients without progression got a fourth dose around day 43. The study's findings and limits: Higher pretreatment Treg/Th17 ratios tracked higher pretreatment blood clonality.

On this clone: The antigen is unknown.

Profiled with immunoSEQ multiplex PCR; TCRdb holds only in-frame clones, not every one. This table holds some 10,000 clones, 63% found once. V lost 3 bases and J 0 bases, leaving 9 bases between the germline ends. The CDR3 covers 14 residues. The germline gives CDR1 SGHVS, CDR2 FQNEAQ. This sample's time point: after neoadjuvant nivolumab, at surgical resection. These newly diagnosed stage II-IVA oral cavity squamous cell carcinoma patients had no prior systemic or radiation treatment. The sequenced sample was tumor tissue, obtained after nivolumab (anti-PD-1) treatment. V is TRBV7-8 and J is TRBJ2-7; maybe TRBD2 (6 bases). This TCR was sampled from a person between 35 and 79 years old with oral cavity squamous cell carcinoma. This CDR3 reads CASSLGLLSYEQYF. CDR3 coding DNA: TGTGCCAGCAGCTTGGGACTTCTCTCCTACGAGCAGTACTTC. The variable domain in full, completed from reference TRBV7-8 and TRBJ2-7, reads GAGVSQSPRYKVAKRGQDVALRCDPISGHVSLFWYQQALGQGPEFLTYFQNEAQLDKSGLPSDRFFAERPEGSVSTLKIQRTQQEDSAVYLCASSLGLLSYEQYFGPGTRLTVT.